These 19 T cell receptor beta chains originate from one sample sequenced in a study of shared clonotypes between healthy human individuals. Libraries were prepared by immunoSEQ multiplex PCR; TCRdb keeps only in-frame clonotypes and omits some of them. Among about 110,000 clones, less than 75% were seen once, and the ten largest hold approximately 25%. The sample consisted of memory CD8+ T cells sorted from blood. Subset reported: CD45RO+ cells pooled with CCR7-negative TemRA cells. The receptors originated from a woman in her thirties in good health.

This clone was found many times. V is TRBV6-4 and J is TRBJ1-5; D remains unclear. The V gene lost 6 bases and the J gene lost 1 base, with 7 bases spanning the gap. Germline CDR1 MRHNA, CDR2 SNTAGT. The CDR3 spans 13 residues. The CDR3 coding sequence is TGTGCCAGCAGCGCGGACAGCAATCAGCCCCAGCATTTT. This sequence encodes CASSADSNQPQHF.

The CDR3 is CASSVTAGEGTQYF. The DNA for the CDR3 is TGTGCCAGCAGTGTAACAGCGGGGGAAGGGACCCAGTACTTC. The chain employs TRBV2 and TRBJ2-5; 8 positions agree with TRBD2. This CDR3 region has 14 residues. Per germline, CDR1 SNHLY and CDR2 FYNNEI. V was clipped by 4 bases and J by 7 bases; unmatched bases: 8.

Ten or more counts support this clone. The chain recombines TRBV2 with TRBJ2-7, with D unresolved. V was shortened by 6 bases and J by 2 bases, with 11 bases between the two germline ends. CDR1 SNHLY and CDR2 FYNNEI come from the germline V gene. CDR3 size: 13 residues. The CDR3 sequence: CASRNAEPYEQYF. The DNA of the CDR3 is TGTGCCAGCAGGAATGCGGAGCCCTACGAGCAGTACTTC.

This clone was counted between two and nine times. The chain recombines TRBV27 with TRBJ2-7; D unclear. Per the germline V gene, CDR1 is MNHEY and CDR2 is SMNVEV (reference sequence). The CDR3 spans 14 residues. Trimming took 3 bases from V and 3 from J, leaving 12 bases between them. This CDR3 reads CASSFSPTRYEQYF. DNA of the CDR3: TGTGCCAGCAGTTTCTCCCCGACGCGCTACGAGCAGTACTTC.

V and J are TRBV15 and TRBJ1-1, with D perhaps matching TRBD1 (6 bases). Trimming took off 3 bases at V and 1 base at J, with 15 bases between the two ends. The CDR3 is made up of 16 amino acids. Germline V gene data show CDR1 as LNHNV and CDR2 as YYDKDF (reference sequence). The CDR3 DNA follows: TGTGCCACCAGCAGTGCCCGGGGGCTAGCGAACACTGAAGCTTTCTTT. The encoded protein is CATSSARGLANTEAFF. Combining the CDR3 with reference TRBV15 and TRBJ1-1 gives the whole variable domain DAMVIQNPRYQVTQFGKPVTLSCSQTLNHNVMYWYQQKSSQAPKLLFHYYDKDFNNEADTPDNFQSRRPNTSFCFLDIRSPGLGDTAMYLCATSSARGLANTEAFFGQGTRLTVV.

The rearrangement uses TRBV6-5 and TRBJ2-7; D may be TRBD2 (5 bases). Per the germline V gene, CDR1 is MNHEY and CDR2 is SVGAGI. This CDR3 has 15 amino acids. Trimming cost V 7 bases and J 5 bases, with 21 bases left between them. CDR3 protein: CASKKTVLGRDEQYF. The DNA for the CDR3 is TGTGCCAGCAAAAAGACCGTCCTAGGGCGGGACGAGCAGTACTTC.

The genes are TRBV25-1 and TRBJ2-2, with TRBD2 matching over 7 bases. Germline values: CDR1 MGHDK, CDR2 SYGVNS. This CDR3 has 15 amino acids. The ends lost 8 bases at V and 1 base at J; junction bases unmatched: 7. The CDR3 nucleotides are TGTGCCAGCCGAGAACCTAGCGGGAACACCGGGGAGCTGTTTTTT. Translated, it gives CASREPSGNTGELFF.

The V and J genes are TRBV4-1 and TRBJ1-2; 10 positions match TRBD1. CDR3 length: 17 residues. Trimming cost V 0 bases and J 7 bases; bases outside gene matches: 11. The germline V gene has CDR1 MGHRA and CDR2 YSYEKL. CDR3 in amino acids: CASSQETGGAGWGGYTF. The CDR3 DNA reads as TGCGCCAGCAGCCAAGAGACAGGGGGCGCTGGATGGGGTGGCTACACCTTC.

This clone came up once. J is TRBJ2-7 and V is TRBV11-2; 12 bases are shared with TRBD1. Looked up from germline, CDR1 is SGHAT and CDR2 is FQNNGV. CDR3 size: 17 residues. Trimming took 3 bases from V and 5 from J; bases not matched to a gene: 11. CDR3 sequence reads: CASSFTGTGGMRDEQYF. The CDR3 DNA reads TGTGCCAGCAGCTTCACCGGGACAGGGGGCATGAGGGACGAGCAGTACTTC.

This clone showed up just a few times. The chain recombines TRBV7-9 with TRBJ1-2; D uncertain. Germline V gene lookup returns CDR1 SEHNR and CDR2 FQNEAQ (reference sequence). Trimming took 5 bases from V and 4 from J, leaving 11 bases between them. This CDR3 region has 13 residues. CDR3 amino acids: CASSPGRLYGYTF. The CDR3 DNA reads as TGTGCCAGCAGCCCCGGACGGCTCTATGGCTACACCTTC.

The rearrangement joins TRBV5-1 to TRBJ2-1; 10 bases agree with TRBD2. This CDR3 region has 16 residues. After removal of 9 bases from V and 0 bases from J, the junction contained 9 bases not matched to a gene. The germline gives CDR1 SGHRS, CDR2 YFSETQ. The DNA for the CDR3 is TGCGCCAAGCTCTTTTCTAGCGGGAGCTCCTACAATGAGCAGTTCTTC. Translated, it gives CAKLFSSGSSYNEQFF.

The V gene is TRBV7-2, the J gene TRBJ1-5; D remains ambiguous. This CDR3 region has 15 residues. Per germline, CDR1 SGHTA and CDR2 FQGNSA. Trimming removed 3 bases from V and 5 bases from J, with 14 bases in between. This CDR3 reads CASSFRPGFHQPQHF. CDR3 sequence (DNA): TGTGCCAGCAGCTTTCGCCCGGGGTTCCATCAGCCCCAGCATTTT.

This chain uses TRBV19 with TRBJ1-1, with 8 bases lining up with TRBD1. The CDR3 is made up of 16 amino acids. The ends lost 3 bases at V and 0 bases at J; junction bases unmatched: 6. Looked up from germline, CDR1 is LNHDA and CDR2 is SQIVND (reference sequence). The CDR3 nucleotides read TGTGCCAGTAGTATCTGGACAGGGAGCATGAACACTGAAGCTTTCTTT. Its translation is CASSIWTGSMNTEAFF.

V usage is TRBV6-6 and J usage is TRBJ1-4; D uncertain. Germline CDR1 is MNHNY and CDR2 is SVGAGI (reference sequence). The CDR3 is 11 amino acids. V lost 8 bases and J lost 8, with 9 bases in between. This CDR3 is CASRYEEKLFF. CDR3 nucleotide sequence: TGTGCCAGCCGATACGAGGAAAAACTGTTTTTT.

The gene calls are TRBV4-2 and TRBJ2-7; D is possibly TRBD2 (5 bases). The CDR3 has 14 residues. Germline V gives CDR1 LGHNA, CDR2 YNFKEQ. Trimming removed 0 bases from V and 5 bases from J, with 11 bases in between. This CDR3 is CASSQDRGRDEQYF. The CDR3 coding sequence is TGTGCCAGCAGCCAAGATCGGGGTAGGGACGAGCAGTACTTC.

The chain has TRBV7-9 and TRBJ1-6; D call uncertain. The CDR3 runs to 15 residues. V was shortened by 1 base and J by 11 bases, with 15 bases between the two germline ends. The germline V gene has CDR1 SEHNR and CDR2 FQNEAQ (reference sequence). CDR3 residues: CASSLGRTRGTPLHF. CDR3 nucleotides: TGTGCCAGCAGCTTAGGGCGGACTCGGGGAACACCCCTCCACTTT.

The rearrangement joins TRBV28 to TRBJ1-4, with 9 bases fitting TRBD1. The CDR3 totals 14 residues. J gave up 7 bases and V 5 bases, and 5 bases lay outside the gene matches. In germline, CDR1 is MDHEN, CDR2 SYDVKM. The CDR3 loop is CASSIRDRVEKLFF. CDR3 nucleotide sequence: TGTGCCAGCAGTATCCGGGACAGGGTTGAAAAACTGTTTTTT.

CDR3 DNA: TGTGCCAGCAGCCCCCAGTCCGGGGTCGGGGAGCTGTTTTTT. It encodes CASSPQSGVGELFF. This rearrangement joins TRBV9 to TRBJ2-2, with D maybe TRBD2 (5 bases). V dropped 4 bases and J dropped 7 bases, with 14 bases sitting between them. Germline values: CDR1 SGDLS, CDR2 YYNGEE. The CDR3 covers 14 residues.

The chain links TRBV29-1 to TRBJ2-1; TRBD2 matches 8 bases. This CDR3 has 13 amino acids. Germline-derived CDR1 and CDR2 are SQVTM and ANQGSEA. After removal of 4 bases from V and 8 bases from J, the junction contained 7 bases not matched to a gene. The CDR3 reads CSVGLVAGHEQFF. CDR3 coding DNA: TGCAGCGTTGGTTTGGTAGCGGGACATGAGCAGTTCTTC.